Shown below are 5 T cell receptor beta chains from a single sample sequenced in a study of shared clonotypes between healthy human individuals. Here immunoSEQ multiplex PCR was the method, and the copy in TCRdb shows in-frame clones only, minus some. The profile covers millions of clones, with roughly 96% appearing a single time and about 0.13% taken by the ten largest. Source material: naive CD4+ T cells sorted from blood. Subset: CD45RA+ positively selected. The receptors derive from a man aged 18 to 35 in good health.

Of note for this clone: Distinct nucleotide sequences in the sample also encode this CDR3. The V and J genes are TRBV5-1 and TRBJ2-7; tentatively, D is TRBD1 (5 bases). CDR1 is SGHRS and CDR2 is YFSETQ in the germline V gene. The CDR3 length is 13 residues. V gave up 0 bases and J gave up 3 bases, with 7 bases separating them. As DNA, the CDR3 is TGCGCCAGCAGCTTGGACAGGAGCTACGAGCAGTACTTC. Its protein product is CASSLDRSYEQYF.

The chain is built from TRBV4-3 and TRBJ1-2; no definite D call. The length of the CDR3 is 14 residues. Germline V gene sequence: CDR1 LGHNA, CDR2 YSLEER. The V gene lost 0 bases and the J gene lost 8 bases, with 13 bases spanning the gap. The CDR3 spells CASSQEVNGWGYTF. The CDR3 coding sequence is TGCGCCAGCAGCCAAGAAGTTAACGGTTGGGGCTACACCTTC.

The V gene is TRBV15, the J gene TRBJ2-4; 11 nucleotides align to TRBD2. Germline CDR1 LNHNV, CDR2 YYDKDF (reference sequence). This CDR3 has 17 amino acids. V dropped 4 bases and J dropped 3; count of bases not matched to a gene: 8. This CDR3 is CATSTRLAGGLKNIQYF. CDR3 nucleotides: TGTGCCACCAGCACCAGGCTAGCGGGAGGCCTCAAAAACATTCAGTACTTC.

The genes are TRBV7-2 and TRBJ2-7, with D possibly being TRBD1 (6 bases). Trimming shortened V by 5 bases and J by 3 bases, and 17 bases separated the two germline ends. CDR1 SGHTA and CDR2 FQGNSA come from the germline V gene. The CDR3 is 15 amino acids. This chain's CDR3 is CASSPPGTLFYEQYF. Here the CDR3 DNA reads TGTGCCAGCAGCCCCCCCGGGACACTGTTCTACGAGCAGTACTTC.

This chain connects TRBV5-1 to TRBJ2-2; D is unresolved. The germline V gene encodes CDR1 SGHRS and CDR2 YFSETQ. This CDR3 spans 13 amino acids. V lost 4 bases and J lost 7, with 11 bases in between. CDR3 DNA sequence: TGCGCCAGCAGCCCCCCGGGTAGCGGGGAGCTGTTTTTT. Translating it yields CASSPPGSGELFF.